The T cell receptor (beta chain) described here comes from a study of blood T cells in healthy people across ages. Study-level points and caveats: The CMV status of each donor remained undetermined, and this could have confounded shifts in expanded clonotypes. Age brought a roughly linear fall in TCR beta diversity measured per million T cells. There was a strong correlation between TCR beta diversity and naive T cell percentage.

CDR1 is MNHEY and CDR2 is SVGEGT in the germline V gene. The CDR3 spans 14 residues. V was pared by 7 bases and J by 2 bases, with 15 bases between. Through a sample-barcoded 5' primer and a J-beta primer mix, a second PCR was run for about 6 to 11 cycles. Template switching added a 12-random-nucleotide identifier to every cDNA molecule. TCRdb processed the 5' RACE reads anew with MiXCR; each CDR3 protein has one entry. The sample has 700,000 to 800,000 distinct CDR3 sequences, more than 40% seen once; the top ten hold around 20%. For this clonotype: Its antigen is as yet unknown.

This clonotype originated in a woman aged 55 to 70 in good health. The sequenced sample was blood. The chain is built from TRBV6-2 or TRBV6-3 and TRBJ2-7, with D perhaps matching TRBD1 (6 bases). As DNA, the CDR3 is TGTGCCAGCACGCGGACGACAGGACCCTACGAGCAGTACTTC. This encodes CASTRTTGPYEQYF.